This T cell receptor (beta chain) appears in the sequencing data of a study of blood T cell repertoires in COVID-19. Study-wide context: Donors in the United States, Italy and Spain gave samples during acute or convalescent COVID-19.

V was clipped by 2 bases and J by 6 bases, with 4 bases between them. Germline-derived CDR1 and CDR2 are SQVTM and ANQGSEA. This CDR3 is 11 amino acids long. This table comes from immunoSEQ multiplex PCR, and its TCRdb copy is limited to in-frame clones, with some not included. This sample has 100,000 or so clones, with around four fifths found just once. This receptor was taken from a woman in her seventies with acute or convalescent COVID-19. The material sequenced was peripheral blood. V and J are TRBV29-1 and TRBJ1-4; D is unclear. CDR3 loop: CSVESYEKLFF. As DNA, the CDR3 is TGCAGCGTTGAATCATATGAAAAACTGTTTTTT.